This T cell receptor (beta chain) was observed in a study of T cells in localized non-small cell lung cancer. Clones were read by immunoSEQ multiplex PCR, and TCRdb kept only the in-frame ones, dropping some. The table has some 140,000 clones, roughly 90% seen once. V was shortened by 7 bases and J by 0 bases, with 12 bases between the two germline ends. Per the germline V gene, CDR1 is ENHRY and CDR2 is SYGVKD. This CDR3 is built from 14 residues. The source of this sequence is a female donor at least 60 years old with stage I lung adenocarcinoma. Sequenced here: peripheral blood, sampled before any cancer treatment. J is TRBJ1-2 and V is TRBV10-3; D remains ambiguous. CDR3 nucleotide sequence: TGTGCCATCACGCCAGACACGTCTAACTATGGCTACACCTTC. Amino acid sequence: CAITPDTSNYGYTF.